This T cell receptor (beta chain) was sequenced in a study of T cell repertoires in cytomegalovirus infection. Study conclusions and caveats: CMV-specific TCR beta clonotypes restricted by HLA-C dominated the ex vivo response. Summed public TCR beta family frequency identified CMV carriers bearing the relevant HLA.

TCRdb reprocessed the reads with MiXCR, giving one entry per CDR3 protein. The sample shows 740,000 or so distinct CDR3 sequences, roughly 36% of them seen only once. The CDR3 contains 18 residues. Trimming removed 2 bases at V and 3 bases at J, with 23 bases between. The germline CDR1 and CDR2 sequences are DFQATT and SNEGSKA (reference sequence). Of note for this clonotype: The antigen remains undetermined.

The clonotype comes from a human donor in good health (CMV status not recorded). Some clones in this sample may be carry-over from other donors' samples. Source material: PBMCs. The rearrangement links TRBV20-1 to TRBJ2-1; tentative D call: TRBD1 (6 bases). The CDR3 is CSARKTGNPEHLYNEQFF. For the CDR3, the DNA is TGCAGTGCTAGAAAAACAGGGAACCCAGAGCACCTCTACAATGAGCAGTTCTTC.